The rows below give T cell receptor beta chains drawn from one sample of a study of blood T cells in healthy people across ages. TCRdb re-analysed the 5' RACE reads in MiXCR, keeping a single row per CDR3 protein. The sample has about 1.7 million distinct CDR3 sequences; 25% to 30% are singletons. Sequencing was done on a sample of blood. These TCRs come from a young woman in good health. Each CDR3 is given with its conserved first and last residue. A D gene is named only where the DNA matches it firmly. Clone size, where shown, is once, few, many, or a class for clones that have expanded.

D gene	V gene	clone size	J gene	CDR3 DNA	CDR3 protein
NA	TRBV25-1	few	TRBJ1-2	TGTGCCAGCAGTGGATGGTCAGCCTCCTATGGCTACACCTTC	CASSGWSASYGYTF
NA	TRBV7-3	NA	TRBJ2-2	TGTGCCAGCAGCTTTGGACAGCAGGGCACCGGGGAGCTGTTTTTT	CASSFGQQGTGELFF
NA	TRBV24-1	NA	TRBJ2-3	TGTGCCACCAGTGACCGGGACTTTAGAGATACGCAGTATTTT	CATSDRDFRDTQYF
NA	TRBV11-2	NA	TRBJ2-5	TGTGTCAGCAGCTTGACGGAGACCCAGTACTTC	CVSSLTETQYF
NA	TRBV27	NA	TRBJ1-1	TGTGCCAGCAGTTTATTCCCGCACACTGAAGCTTTCTTT	CASSLFPHTEAFF
NA	TRBV7-9	few	TRBJ1-4	TGTGCCTCCCAAGGGGAAAAACTGTTTTTT	CASQGEKLFF
NA	TRBV6-1	NA	TRBJ2-7	TGTGCCAGCAGACCTCCCGGGGGCAACTACGAGCAGTACTTC	CASRPPGGNYEQYF
TRBD2	TRBV12-3/TRBV12-4	NA	TRBJ2-5	TGTGCCAGCAGATTCACGACTAGCGGGGTCCCAAATGAGCAGTACTTC	CASRFTTSGVPNEQYF
NA	TRBV24-1	few	TRBJ2-1	TGTGCCACCAAGCCGCAAAGAGGGTCCAATGAGCAGTTCTTC	CATKPQRGSNEQFF
TRBD2	TRBV7-2	few	TRBJ2-1	TGTGCCAGCAGCTTAGGAGGCGGGAGCATCTACAATGAGCAGTTCTTC	CASSLGGGSIYNEQFF
NA	TRBV5-5	NA	TRBJ2-7	TGTGCCAGCAGCTTGCAAGTCCCCGGCGAGCAGTACTTC	CASSLQVPGEQYF
TRBD1	TRBV20-1	NA	TRBJ1-5	TGCAGTGCTAGAGGACAGGGGGAAATGGGTCAGCCCCAGCATTTT	CSARGQGEMGQPQHF
NA	TRBV11-3	NA	TRBJ2-1	TGTGCCAGCAGCTTAGATGGGGGCTCCCCGTTCTTC	CASSLDGGSPFF
NA	TRBV4-3	NA	TRBJ2-1	TGCGCCAGCAGCTCGGGGTCGCTCGCCTACAATAAGCAGTTCTTC	CASSSGSLAYNKQFF
TRBD2	TRBV4-3	NA	TRBJ2-7	TGCGCCAGCAGCCAAGATTGGACTAGCGCCTCCTACGAGCAGTACTTC	CASSQDWTSASYEQYF
TRBD1	TRBV6-5	NA	TRBJ1-4	TGTGCCAGCAGTTACGGCAGGGGGAATGAAAAACTGTTTTTT	CASSYGRGNEKLFF
TRBD1	TRBV20-1	NA	TRBJ2-2	TGCAGTGCTCCTTCCCCGGACAGGCCCGGGGAGCTGTTTTTT	CSAPSPDRPGELFF
NA	TRBV14	NA	TRBJ2-3	TGTGCCAGCAGCCAAGCGGCGGGTACGCAGTATTTT	CASSQAAGTQYF
TRBD1	TRBV5-1	many	TRBJ2-7	TGCGCCAGCAGCTTGGATACAGGGGGTTACGACGAGCAGTACTTC	CASSLDTGGYDEQYF
TRBD2	TRBV7-9	few	TRBJ2-5	TGTGCCAGCAGCTTAGTGACTAGCGGAGAAGAGACCCAGTACTTC	CASSLVTSGEETQYF
TRBD1	TRBV29-1	many	TRBJ1-2	TGCAGCGTTGCCTCCGGGACAGGGGCTAACTATGGCTACACCTTC	CSVASGTGANYGYTF
NA	TRBV15	NA	TRBJ2-5	TGTGCCACCAGCAGAGATCAGGCCGGGTCCGGGACCCAGTACTTC	CATSRDQAGSGTQYF
TRBD2	TRBV4-1	many	TRBJ2-5	TGCGCCAGCAGCCAATCTAGCGGGGGCCAAGAGACCCAGTACTTC	CASSQSSGGQETQYF
TRBD2	TRBV5-5	NA	TRBJ2-1	TGTGTCAGCAGCGGTGGGACTAGCGGGGGGTACAATGAGCAGTTCTTC	CVSSGGTSGGYNEQFF
NA	TRBV5-1	few	TRBJ2-1	TGCGCCAGCAGCTTGCCGCCTAGCGAGTGGAATGAGCAGTTCTTC	CASSLPPSEWNEQFF
NA	TRBV10-3	few	TRBJ2-3	TGTGCCATCAGTGCGGTTAACGCAGCTAGCACAGATACGCAGTATTTT	CAISAVNAASTDTQYF
NA	TRBV7-9	NA	TRBJ2-1	TGTGCCAGCAGCTTAATCCAGCCGACGTCCTACAATGAGCAGTTCTTC	CASSLIQPTSYNEQFF
NA	TRBV7-7	many	TRBJ2-7	TGTGCCAGCAGCTTAGCGCGGGGTTCCTACGAGCAGTACTTC	CASSLARGSYEQYF
NA	TRBV29-1	NA	TRBJ1-1	TGCAGCGTTGATTTGGGTTACTACACTGAAGCTTTCTTT	CSVDLGYYTEAFF
NA	TRBV11-2	few	TRBJ2-5	TGTGCCAGCAGCTTTAACAGGACCCAGTACTTC	CASSFNRTQYF
NA	TRBV7-3	NA	TRBJ2-1	TGTGCCAGCAGCCCTGTTGTGGGGGCTAATGAGCAGTTCTTC	CASSPVVGANEQFF
NA	TRBV5-1	few	TRBJ2-3	TGCGCCAGCAGCTTGGACGGACTAAGATCAGATACGCAGTATTTT	CASSLDGLRSDTQYF